The clone carrying this T cell receptor (beta chain) was seen at least ten times. Its antigen is still unknown. Amplification of TCR beta CDR3 regions was performed using RNA transcripts as template. With the HTBI primer set, the TCR CDR3 went through a first round of RT-PCR. MiXCR was run by TCRdb on the multiplex PCR reads, yielding one entry per CDR3 protein. This table has some 370,000 distinct CDR3 sequences, 15% to 20% appearing once. This specimen comes from a study of T cells in Graves' hyperthyroidism and ophthalmopathy. Sampled blood dates from first hyperthyroidism diagnosis, and it precedes any ophthalmopathy symptoms. Study results and caveats: From stable hyperthyroidism, ophthalmopathy was separated by a 13 V-J model. The majority of expanded thyroid clonotypes above 0.001 also appeared in blood.

The sequence was collected from a woman aged 25 to 39 with Graves' hyperthyroidism that later progressed to Graves' ophthalmopathy. The sequencing sample was made of blood.

CDR3 loop: CASSMKVPYGYTF. The CDR3 DNA sequence: TGTGCCAGTAGTATGAAGGTTCCCTATGGCTACACCTTC. The V call is TRBV19, the J call TRBJ1-2; D is undetermined. CDR3 length: 13 amino acids. V was trimmed by 3 bases and J by 4 bases, leaving 9 bases between them. Germline values: CDR1 LNHDA, CDR2 SQIVND (reference sequence).